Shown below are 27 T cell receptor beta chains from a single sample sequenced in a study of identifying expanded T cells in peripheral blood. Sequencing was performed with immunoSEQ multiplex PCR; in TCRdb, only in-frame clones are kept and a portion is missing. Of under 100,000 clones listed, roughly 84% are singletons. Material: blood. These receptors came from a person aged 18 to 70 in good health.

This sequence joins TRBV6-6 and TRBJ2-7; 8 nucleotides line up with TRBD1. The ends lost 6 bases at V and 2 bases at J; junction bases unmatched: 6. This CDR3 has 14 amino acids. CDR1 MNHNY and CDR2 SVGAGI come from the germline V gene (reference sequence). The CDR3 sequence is CASSPGQGTYEQYF. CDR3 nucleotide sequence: TGTGCCAGCAGCCCCGGACAGGGAACCTACGAGCAGTACTTC.

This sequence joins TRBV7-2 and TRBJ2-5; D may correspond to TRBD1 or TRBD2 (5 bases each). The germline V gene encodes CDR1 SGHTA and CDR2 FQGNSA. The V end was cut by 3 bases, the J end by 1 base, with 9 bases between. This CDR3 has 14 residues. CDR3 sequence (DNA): TGTGCCAGCAGCTTCACCGGGGCCCAAGAGACCCAGTACTTC. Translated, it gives CASSFTGAQETQYF.

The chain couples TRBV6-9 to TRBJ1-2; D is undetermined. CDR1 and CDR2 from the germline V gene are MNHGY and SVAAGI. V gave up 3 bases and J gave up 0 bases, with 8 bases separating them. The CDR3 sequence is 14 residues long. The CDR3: CASSYRLANYGYTF. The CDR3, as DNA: TGTGCCAGCAGTTACCGGCTAGCTAACTATGGCTACACCTTC.

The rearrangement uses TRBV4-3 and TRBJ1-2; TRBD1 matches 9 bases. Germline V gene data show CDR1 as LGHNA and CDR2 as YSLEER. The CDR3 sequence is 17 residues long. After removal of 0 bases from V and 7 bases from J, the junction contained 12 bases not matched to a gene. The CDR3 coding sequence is TGCGCCAGCAGCCAAGATATAATAAGGACAGGGGTTGGTGGCTACACCTTC. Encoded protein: CASSQDIIRTGVGGYTF.

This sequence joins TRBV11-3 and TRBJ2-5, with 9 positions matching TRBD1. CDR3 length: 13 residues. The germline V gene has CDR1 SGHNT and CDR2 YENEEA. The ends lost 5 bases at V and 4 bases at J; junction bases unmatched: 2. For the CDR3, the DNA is TGTGCCAGCAGCCGACAGGGGGGAGAGACCCAGTACTTC. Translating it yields CASSRQGGETQYF.

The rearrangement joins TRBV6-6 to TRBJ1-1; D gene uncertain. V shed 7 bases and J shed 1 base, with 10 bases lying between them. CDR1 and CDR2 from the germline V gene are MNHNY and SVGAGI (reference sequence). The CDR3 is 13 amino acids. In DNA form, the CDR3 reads TGTGCCAGCATCTTAACCGAGAACACTGAAGCTTTCTTT. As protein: CASILTENTEAFF.

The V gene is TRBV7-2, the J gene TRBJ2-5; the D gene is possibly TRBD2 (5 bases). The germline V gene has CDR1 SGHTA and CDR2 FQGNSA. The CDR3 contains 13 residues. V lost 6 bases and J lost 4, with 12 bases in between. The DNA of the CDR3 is TGTGCCAGCAGTTCTAGCTCCTTAGAGACCCAGTACTTC. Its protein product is CASSSSSLETQYF.

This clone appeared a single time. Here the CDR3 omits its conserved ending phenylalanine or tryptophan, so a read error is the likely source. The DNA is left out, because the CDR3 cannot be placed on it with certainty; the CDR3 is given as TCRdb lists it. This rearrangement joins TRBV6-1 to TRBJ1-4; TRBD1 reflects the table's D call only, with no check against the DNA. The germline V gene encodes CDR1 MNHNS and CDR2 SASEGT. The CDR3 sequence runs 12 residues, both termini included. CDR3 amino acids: CASSAEQRDTPV.

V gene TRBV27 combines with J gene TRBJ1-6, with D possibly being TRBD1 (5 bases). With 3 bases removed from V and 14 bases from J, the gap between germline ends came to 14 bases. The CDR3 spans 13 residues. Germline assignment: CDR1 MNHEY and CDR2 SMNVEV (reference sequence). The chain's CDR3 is CASSFGWGSTLHF. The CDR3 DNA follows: TGTGCCAGCAGTTTCGGGTGGGGCAGTACCCTCCACTTT.

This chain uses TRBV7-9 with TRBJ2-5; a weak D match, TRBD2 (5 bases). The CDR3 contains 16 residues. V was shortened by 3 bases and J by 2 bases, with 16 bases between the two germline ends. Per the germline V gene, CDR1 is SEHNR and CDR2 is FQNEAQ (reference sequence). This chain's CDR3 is CASSFGYGGIQETQYF. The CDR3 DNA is TGTGCCAGCAGCTTTGGGTACGGAGGAATACAAGAGACCCAGTACTTC.

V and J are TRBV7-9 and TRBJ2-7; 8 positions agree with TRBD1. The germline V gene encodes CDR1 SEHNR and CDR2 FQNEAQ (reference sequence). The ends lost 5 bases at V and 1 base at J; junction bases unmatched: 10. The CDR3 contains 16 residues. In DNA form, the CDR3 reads TGTGCCAGCAGCCCCGGCCCGAACAGGGGGTCCTACGAGCAGTACTTC. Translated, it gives CASSPGPNRGSYEQYF.

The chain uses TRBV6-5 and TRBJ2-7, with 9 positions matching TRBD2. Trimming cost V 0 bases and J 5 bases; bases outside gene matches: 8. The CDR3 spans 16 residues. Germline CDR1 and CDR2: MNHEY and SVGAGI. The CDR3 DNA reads TGTGCCAGCAGTTACTCGGCACCGCGGGGGGGGGACGAGCAGTACTTC. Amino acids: CASSYSAPRGGDEQYF.

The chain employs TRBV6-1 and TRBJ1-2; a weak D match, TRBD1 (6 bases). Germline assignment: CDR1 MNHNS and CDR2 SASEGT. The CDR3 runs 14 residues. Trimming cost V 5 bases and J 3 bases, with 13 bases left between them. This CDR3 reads CASSIQGWDYGYTF. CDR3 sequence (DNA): TGTGCCAGCAGTATACAGGGATGGGACTATGGCTACACCTTC.

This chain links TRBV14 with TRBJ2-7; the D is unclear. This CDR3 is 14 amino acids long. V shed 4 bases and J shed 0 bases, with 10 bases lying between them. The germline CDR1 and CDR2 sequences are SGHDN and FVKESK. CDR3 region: CASSLWTGSYEQYF. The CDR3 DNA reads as TGTGCCAGCAGCCTCTGGACGGGCTCCTACGAGCAGTACTTC.

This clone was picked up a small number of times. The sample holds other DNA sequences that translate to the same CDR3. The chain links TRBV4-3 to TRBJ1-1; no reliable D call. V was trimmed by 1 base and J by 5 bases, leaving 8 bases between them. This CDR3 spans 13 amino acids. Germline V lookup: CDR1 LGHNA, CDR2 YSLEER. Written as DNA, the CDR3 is TGCGCCAGCAGCCAAGTCGGCGGAACTGAAGCTTTCTTT. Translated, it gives CASSQVGGTEAFF.

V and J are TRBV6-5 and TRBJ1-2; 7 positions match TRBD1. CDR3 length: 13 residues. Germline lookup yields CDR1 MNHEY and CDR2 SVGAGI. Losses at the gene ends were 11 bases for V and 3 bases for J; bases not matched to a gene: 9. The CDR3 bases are TGTGCCTCTGCGAGGGGGCTCGACTATGGCTACACCTTC. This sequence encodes CASARGLDYGYTF.

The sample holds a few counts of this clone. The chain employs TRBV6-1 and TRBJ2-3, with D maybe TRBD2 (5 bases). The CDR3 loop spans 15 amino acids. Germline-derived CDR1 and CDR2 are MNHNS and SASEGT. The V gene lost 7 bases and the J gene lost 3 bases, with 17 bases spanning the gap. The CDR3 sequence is CASTPGSRETDTQYF. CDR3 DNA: TGTGCCAGCACCCCTGGGTCGAGGGAAACAGATACGCAGTATTTT.

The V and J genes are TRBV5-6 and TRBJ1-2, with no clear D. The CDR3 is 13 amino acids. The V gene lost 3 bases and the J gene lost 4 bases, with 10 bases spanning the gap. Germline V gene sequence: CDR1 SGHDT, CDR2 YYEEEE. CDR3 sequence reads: CASSSGSAYGYTF. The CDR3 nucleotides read TGTGCCAGCAGCTCTGGTTCCGCCTATGGCTACACCTTC. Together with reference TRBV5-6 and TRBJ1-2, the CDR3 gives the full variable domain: DAGVTQSPTHLIKTRGQQVTLRCSPKSGHDTVSWYQQALGQGPQFIFQYYEEEERQRGNFPDRFSGHQFPNYSSELNVNALLLGDSALYLCASSSGSAYGYTFGSGTRLTVV.

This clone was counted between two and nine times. The CDR3 spells CASSRTGNYGYTF. CDR3 DNA: TGTGCCAGCAGCCGCACAGGGAACTATGGCTACACCTTC. This sequence joins TRBV7-8 and TRBJ1-2; perhaps TRBD1 as D (6 bases). Germline assignment: CDR1 SGHVS and CDR2 FQNEAQ. There are 13 residues in the CDR3. Trimming took 5 bases from V and 2 from J, leaving 9 bases between them.

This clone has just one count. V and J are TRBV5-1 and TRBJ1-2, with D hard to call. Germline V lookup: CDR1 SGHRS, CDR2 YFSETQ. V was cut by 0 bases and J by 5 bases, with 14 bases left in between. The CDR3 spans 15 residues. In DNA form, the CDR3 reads TGCGCCAGCAGCTTGGGGGAGGGCCCGTTTTATGGCTACACCTTC. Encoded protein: CASSLGEGPFYGYTF.

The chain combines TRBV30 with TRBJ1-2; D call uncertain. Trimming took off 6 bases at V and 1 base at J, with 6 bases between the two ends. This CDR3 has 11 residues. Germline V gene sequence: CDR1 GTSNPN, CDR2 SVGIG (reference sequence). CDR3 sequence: CACDGNYGYTF. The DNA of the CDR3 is TGTGCCTGCGACGGTAACTATGGCTACACCTTC.

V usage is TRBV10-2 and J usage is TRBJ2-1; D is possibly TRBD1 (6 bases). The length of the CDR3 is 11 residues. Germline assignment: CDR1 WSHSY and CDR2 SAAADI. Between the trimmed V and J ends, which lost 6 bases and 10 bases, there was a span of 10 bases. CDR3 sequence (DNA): TGCGCCAGCAGAACCGGGACAGAGCAGTTCTTC. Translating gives CASRTGTEQFF.

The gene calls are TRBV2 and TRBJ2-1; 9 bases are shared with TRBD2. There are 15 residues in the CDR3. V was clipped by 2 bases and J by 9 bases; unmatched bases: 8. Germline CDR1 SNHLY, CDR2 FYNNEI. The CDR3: CASSERGGARSEQFF. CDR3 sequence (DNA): TGTGCCAGCAGTGAACGCGGGGGGGCCAGGTCTGAGCAGTTCTTC.

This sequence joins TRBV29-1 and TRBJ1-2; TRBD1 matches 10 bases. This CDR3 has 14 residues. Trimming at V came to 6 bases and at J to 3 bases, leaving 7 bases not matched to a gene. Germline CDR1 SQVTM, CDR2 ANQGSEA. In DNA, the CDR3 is TGCAGCGTACCCTTGACAGGGGGCGACTATGGCTACACCTTC. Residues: CSVPLTGGDYGYTF.

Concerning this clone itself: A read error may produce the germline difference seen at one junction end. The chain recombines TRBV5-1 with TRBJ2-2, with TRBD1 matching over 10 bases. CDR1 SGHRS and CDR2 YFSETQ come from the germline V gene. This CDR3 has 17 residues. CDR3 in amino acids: CASSLDRGISNTGELFF. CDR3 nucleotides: TGCGCCAGCAGTTTGGACAGGGGGATTTCGAACACCGGGGAGCTGTTTTTT.

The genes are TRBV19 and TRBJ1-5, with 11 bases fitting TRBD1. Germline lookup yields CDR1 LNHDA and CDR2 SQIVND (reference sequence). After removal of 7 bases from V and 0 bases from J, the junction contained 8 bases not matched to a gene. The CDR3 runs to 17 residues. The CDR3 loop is CASMGTGGSYSNQPQHF. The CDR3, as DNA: TGTGCCAGTATGGGGACAGGGGGATCTTATAGCAATCAGCCCCAGCATTTT.

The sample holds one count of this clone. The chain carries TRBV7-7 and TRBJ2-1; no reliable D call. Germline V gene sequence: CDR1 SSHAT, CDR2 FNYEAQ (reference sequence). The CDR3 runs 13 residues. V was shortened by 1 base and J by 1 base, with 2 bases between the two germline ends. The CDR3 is CASSLGSYNEQFF. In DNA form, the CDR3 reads TGTGCCAGCAGCTTAGGATCCTACAATGAGCAGTTCTTC.